These 7 T cell receptor beta chains share one sample of origin, sequenced in a study of shared clonotypes between healthy human individuals (TCRdb year 2020). For the CD8 naive samples, CD45RO-negative cells were positively selected for CCR7, yielding a CD45RA+CCR7+ population from which TemRA cells were excluded. Library preparation was by the immunoSEQ multiplex PCR assay. This immuneACCESS table, as held by TCRdb, lists in-frame sequences with V and J called but not all clones. Of the missing ones, under half trace to an unresolved V gene in checked studies; the others have no known cause. In this sample the table shows roughly 2 million clones, about 95% of which occur a single time. The ten largest clones take up 0.9% to 1.3% of the sample. Source material: naive CD8+ T cells sorted from blood. The cell subset or site label for this specimen denotes: CD45RA+CCR7+. The receptor set was obtained from a man aged 18 to 30 in good health.

The rearrangement links TRBV27 to TRBJ1-1; no clear D gene. The V gene lost 1 base and the J gene lost 5 bases, with 8 bases spanning the gap. The CDR3 totals 13 residues. Germline values: CDR1 MNHEY, CDR2 SMNVEV (reference sequence). As DNA, the CDR3 is TGTGCCAGCAGTTTATTAGGTCTTACTGAAGCTTTCTTT. Its translation: CASSLLGLTEAFF.

The rearrangement uses TRBV10-2 and TRBJ2-2; TRBD1 matches at 7 bases. This CDR3 is built from 14 residues. CDR1 and CDR2 from the germline V gene are WSHSY and SAAADI. The ends lost 6 bases at V and 2 bases at J; junction bases unmatched: 3. The CDR3 DNA follows: TGCGCCAGCAGCGGGACAGCTAACACCGGGGAGCTGTTTTTT. This gives the protein CASSGTANTGELFF.

CDR3 bases: TGCAGCGTCGATAAAGGACAGGGAAACACTGAAGCTTTCTTT. It is translated as CSVDKGQGNTEAFF. The chain uses TRBV29-1 and TRBJ1-1, with 8 positions matching TRBD1. Germline lookup yields CDR1 SQVTM and CDR2 ANQGSEA. J was trimmed by 2 bases and V by 6 bases; bases with no gene match: 8. This CDR3 is 14 amino acids long.

V gene TRBV4-1 combines with J gene TRBJ2-2, with D unresolved. Trimming pared 1 base from V and 9 bases from J, leaving 15 bases between. The germline V gene encodes CDR1 MGHRA and CDR2 YSYEKL. The CDR3 totals 15 residues. The CDR3 sequence is CASSQATGVPRELFF. The CDR3, as DNA: TGCGCCAGCAGCCAAGCAACCGGCGTGCCGAGGGAGCTGTTTTTT.

The chain is built from TRBV12-5 and TRBJ2-2; D is uncertain. This CDR3 has 16 amino acids. Germline values: CDR1 LGHNT, CDR2 FRNRAP. Trimming took 0 bases from V and 5 from J, leaving 13 bases between them. The CDR3 here is CASGLVLALRTGELFF. The CDR3 DNA is TGTGCTAGTGGTTTGGTATTGGCGCTTCGGACCGGGGAGCTGTTTTTT.

J is TRBJ1-1 and V is TRBV19; perhaps TRBD1 as D (6 bases). CDR1 is LNHDA and CDR2 is SQIVND in the germline V gene (reference sequence). The CDR3 covers 13 residues. The germline V and J ends were trimmed by 6 bases and 1 base, with 9 bases remaining between them. CDR3 coding DNA: TGTGCCAGTAGACCGGGACAGAACACTGAAGCTTTCTTT. Amino acid sequence: CASRPGQNTEAFF.

The J gene is TRBJ2-7, the V gene TRBV6-1; TRBD2 agrees at 7 bases. Trimming removed 3 bases from V and 2 bases from J; junction bases left unmatched: 7. This CDR3 is built from 15 residues. From germline, CDR1 is MNHNS and CDR2 SASEGT. The chain's CDR3 is CASSEGGSTTYEQYF. As DNA, the CDR3 is TGTGCCAGCAGTGAGGGGGGGAGCACCACCTACGAGCAGTACTTC.